The 10 T cell receptor beta chains below come from one sample, sequenced in a study of blood T cell repertoires in COVID-19. Using immunoSEQ multiplex PCR, the repertoire was profiled, and TCRdb retains in-frame clones only, with some absent. Counted here are around 250,000 clones, about 82% occurring once; the ten biggest clones make up around 1.9%. Sequenced input: PBMCs or T cells enriched from blood (not recorded which). The receptors come from a woman in her 50s who had recovered from COVID-19.

CDR3: CASVRQGMEGYTF. The CDR3 DNA reads TGTGCCAGCGTACGACAGGGCATGGAAGGCTACACCTTC. J is TRBJ1-2 and V is TRBV9, with 7 bases identical to TRBD1. The V gene's germline CDR1 is SGDLS and CDR2 YYNGEE. J was trimmed by 8 bases and V by 7 bases; bases with no gene match: 11. This CDR3 region has 13 residues.

The rearrangement links TRBV5-5 to TRBJ1-5; 8 bases are a match to TRBD1. V shed 0 bases and J 2 bases; nucleotides not matched to a gene: 4. CDR1 and CDR2 (germline): SGHKS, YYEKEE (reference sequence). There are 16 residues in the CDR3. CDR3 DNA sequence: TGTGCCAGCAGCTTGGCCGGACAGGGAGGCAATCAGCCCCAGCATTTT. This gives the protein CASSLAGQGGNQPQHF.

This sequence joins TRBV4-2 and TRBJ2-7; 10 bases are shared with TRBD2. The V gene's germline CDR1 is LGHNA and CDR2 YNFKEQ. The CDR3 runs to 16 residues. The ends lost 0 bases at V and 6 bases at J; junction bases unmatched: 8. CDR3 DNA sequence: TGTGCCAGCAGCCAAGATCGGGCTAGCGGGAGAGCCGAGCAGTACTTC. Protein product: CASSQDRASGRAEQYF.

This clone was counted between two and nine times. The chain carries TRBV5-6 and TRBJ2-7; 9 nucleotides align to TRBD1. V was clipped by 4 bases and J by 7 bases; unmatched bases: 12. Germline assignment: CDR1 SGHDT and CDR2 YYEEEE. The CDR3 covers 15 residues. The CDR3 here is CASSVNRGLRGEQYF. The DNA for the CDR3 is TGTGCCAGCAGCGTCAACAGGGGGCTCCGAGGGGAGCAGTACTTC.

DNA for the CDR3: TGTGCCAGTAGTTCCCGGACAGGGGGGAATGAAAAACTGTTTTTT. Translated, it gives CASSSRTGGNEKLFF. The rearrangement joins TRBV19 to TRBJ1-4, with 10 bases fitting TRBD1. Germline CDR1 is LNHDA and CDR2 is SQIVND (reference sequence). Trimming took 5 bases from V and 5 from J; bases not matched to a gene: 5. The CDR3 sequence is 15 residues long.

The gene calls are TRBV3-1 (or the pseudogene TRBV3-2) and TRBJ1-2, with 7 bases fitting TRBD1. The length of the CDR3 is 14 residues. V was clipped by 1 base and J by 8 bases; unmatched bases: 7. Germline V CDR1 and CDR2: LGHDT, YNNKEL (reference sequence). The chain's CDR3 is CASSQGRTGLGYTF. The CDR3 nucleotides are TGTGCCAGCAGCCAAGGACGGACAGGTTTGGGCTACACCTTC.

A single count supports this clone. The chain's CDR3 is CAWSGDGQGTQPQHF. CDR3 sequence (DNA): TGTGCCTGGAGTGGTGACGGACAGGGAACTCAGCCCCAGCATTTT. V usage is TRBV30 and J usage is TRBJ1-5, with 8 nucleotides matching TRBD1. Losses at the gene ends were 1 base for V and 6 bases for J; bases not matched to a gene: 8. In germline, CDR1 is GTSNPN, CDR2 SVGIG (reference sequence). This CDR3 comprises 15 residues.

This rearrangement joins TRBV11-2 to TRBJ2-3; D ambiguous. CDR1 is SGHAT and CDR2 is FQNNGV in the germline V gene. There are 15 residues in the CDR3. Trimming stripped 1 base from V and 1 base from J, with 9 bases between. CDR3: CASSLASLGTDTQYF. The CDR3, as DNA: TGTGCCAGCAGCTTAGCGAGTTTAGGCACAGATACGCAGTATTTT.

V gene TRBV5-4 combines with J gene TRBJ2-1; TRBD2 is a possible D gene (6 bases). This CDR3 has 17 amino acids. V lost 3 bases and J 4 bases, leaving 20 bases between the germline ends. The germline gives CDR1 SGHNT, CDR2 YYREEE (reference sequence). CDR3 protein: CASSSGGGVGMYNEQFF. CDR3 in DNA: TGTGCCAGCAGCTCGGGCGGCGGGGTGGGAATGTACAATGAGCAGTTCTTC.

The rearrangement links TRBV19 to TRBJ2-7; 7 nucleotides agree with TRBD2. CDR3 size: 17 residues. Germline assignment: CDR1 LNHDA and CDR2 SQIVND (reference sequence). V shed 4 bases, J shed 3 bases, and the junction held 15 bases outside the gene matches. The DNA of the CDR3 is TGTGCCAGTAGTAGGGCAGCGGGGTGGGGTACTTACTACGAGCAGTACTTC. The encoded protein is CASSRAAGWGTYYEQYF.